The 10 T cell receptor beta chains below come from one sample, sequenced in a study of shared clonotypes between healthy human individuals. CD45RO negativity and positive selection for CCR7 defined naive CD8 cells, a population that excluded terminally differentiated effector memory CD45RA+ cells. Assay: immunoSEQ multiplex PCR; the TCRdb copy retains only in-frame clones and omits some. The sample yields approximately 2,000,000 clones, about 94% seen once. The sequencing sample was made of naive CD8+ T cells from PBMCs. The receptors derive from a man younger than 35 in good health. Some clones in this sample may be carry-over from other donors' samples.

The rearrangement joins TRBV7-2 to TRBJ2-7, with D possibly being TRBD1 (6 bases). The CDR3 contains 16 residues. CDR1 SGHTA and CDR2 FQGNSA come from the germline V gene. Trimming cost V 5 bases and J 5 bases, with 22 bases left between them. The CDR3 loop reads CASSPGAARPAHEQYF. The CDR3 nucleotides are TGTGCCAGCAGCCCAGGGGCGGCACGCCCCGCCCACGAGCAGTACTTC.

This clone was detected once. The chain joins TRBV4-3 to TRBJ2-5; D is perhaps TRBD1 (5 bases). Trimming stripped 3 bases from V and 5 bases from J, with 16 bases between. The CDR3 totals 15 residues. Germline assignment: CDR1 LGHNA and CDR2 YSLEER. CDR3 sequence (DNA): TGCGCCAGCAGCCAGGGGCGTGGGGTACGGGAGACCCAGTACTTC. It yields the protein CASSQGRGVRETQYF.

The chain combines TRBV27 with TRBJ2-7, with 10 bases lining up with TRBD2. V lost 8 bases to trimming and J lost 5 bases; unmatched junction nucleotides: 9. This CDR3 spans 14 amino acids. Germline loops: CDR1 MNHEY, CDR2 SMNVEV (reference sequence). CDR3 nucleotide sequence: TGTGCCAGCGCTCTTTCTAGCGGGAGTGACGAGCAGTACTTC. It encodes CASALSSGSDEQYF.

The chain employs TRBV5-8 and TRBJ1-1, with D uncertain. With 2 bases removed from V and 7 bases from J, the gap between germline ends came to 12 bases. Germline CDR1 and CDR2: SGHTS and YDEGEE. The CDR3 extends over 13 amino acids. CDR3 loop: CASSFPPSVEAFF. Written as DNA, the CDR3 is TGTGCCAGCAGCTTTCCCCCCTCAGTTGAAGCTTTCTTT.

For this clone: This sample includes further DNA sequences coding for the same CDR3. V and J are TRBV28 and TRBJ2-2, with D perhaps matching TRBD1 (6 bases). The CDR3 consists of 14 residues. V was cut by 5 bases and J by 4 bases, with 11 bases left in between. Germline V gene sequence: CDR1 MDHEN, CDR2 SYDVKM. The CDR3 DNA reads as TGTGCCAGCAGTCTACAGGGTGGCACCGGGGAGCTGTTTTTT. Residues: CASSLQGGTGELFF.

This clone showed up just a few times. The sample carries other DNA sequences with the same CDR3. The J gene is TRBJ1-1, the V gene TRBV5-1; D gene uncertain. Germline CDR1 reads SGHRS; CDR2 reads YFSETQ. There are 12 residues in the CDR3. V was cut by 2 bases and J by 1 base, with 3 bases left in between. CDR3 protein: CASSFTNTEAFF. The CDR3, as DNA: TGCGCCAGCAGCTTCACGAACACTGAAGCTTTCTTT.

This chain uses TRBV10-2 with TRBJ2-1; tentatively, D is TRBD2 (5 bases). This CDR3 comprises 16 residues. Germline values: CDR1 WSHSY, CDR2 SAAADI. Trimming cost V 7 bases and J 1 base, with 17 bases left between them. This CDR3 is CASTRTGQGSYNEQFF. CDR3 nucleotides: TGCGCCAGCACCCGGACTGGGCAAGGGTCCTACAATGAGCAGTTCTTC.

This chain joins TRBV19 and TRBJ2-4, with D possibly matching TRBD2 (5 bases). With 1 base removed from V and 8 bases from J, the gap between germline ends came to 12 bases. The V gene's germline CDR1 is LNHDA and CDR2 SQIVND (reference sequence). The CDR3 totals 14 residues. CDR3 amino acids: CASSIAGNEDIQYF. In nucleotides, the CDR3 is TGTGCCAGTAGTATAGCGGGGAACGAGGACATTCAGTACTTC.

The rearrangement links TRBV29-1 to TRBJ1-2; 10 nucleotides match TRBD1. The germline gives CDR1 SQVTM, CDR2 ANQGSEA. CDR3 length: 17 residues. After removal of 0 bases from V and 0 bases from J, the junction contained 7 bases not matched to a gene. CDR3 sequence (DNA): TGCAGCGTTGAAGATCCCAGGACAGGGGGACCTAACTATGGCTACACCTTC. Translated, it gives CSVEDPRTGGPNYGYTF.

This rearrangement joins TRBV13 to TRBJ2-2; 11 positions match TRBD2. Looked up from germline, CDR1 is PRHDT and CDR2 is FYEKMQ (reference sequence). Trimming at V came to 1 base and at J to 1 base, leaving 5 bases not matched to a gene. This CDR3 contains 18 residues. The CDR3 spells CASSLVAGGSGNTGELFF. For the CDR3, the DNA is TGTGCCAGCAGCTTAGTAGCGGGAGGGAGCGGGAACACCGGGGAGCTGTTTTTT.